This T cell receptor beta chain was observed in a study of CD8 T cells in ankylosing spondylitis. V lost 1 base and J lost 0, with 19 bases in between. There are 18 residues in the CDR3. Germline CDR1 reads SGHNT; CDR2 reads YENEEA. This clonotype was observed at least ten times. From the 5' RACE reads, TCRdb called clonotypes with MiXCR, one entry per CDR3 protein. Altogether 150,000 to 200,000 distinct CDR3 sequences are present, approximately 12% being singletons, with the ten largest covering 9.5% to 12%. The clonotype was recovered from a female donor with ankylosing spondylitis or in good health (not recorded which). The sample taken for sequencing was blood, either unsorted or a sorted T cell fraction (not recorded which). V gene TRBV11-3 combines with J gene TRBJ2-7; no clear D. Written as DNA, the CDR3 is TGTGCCAGCAGCTTAGTCCGAATTGAAATGACAAGCTCCTACGAGCAGTACTTC. Translated, it gives CASSLVRIEMTSSYEQYF.